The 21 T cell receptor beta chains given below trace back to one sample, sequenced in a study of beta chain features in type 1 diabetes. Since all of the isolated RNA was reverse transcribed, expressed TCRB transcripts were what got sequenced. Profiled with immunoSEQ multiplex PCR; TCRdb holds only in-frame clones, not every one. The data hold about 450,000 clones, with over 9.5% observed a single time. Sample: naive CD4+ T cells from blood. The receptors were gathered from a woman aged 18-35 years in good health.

CDR3 DNA sequence: TGTGCCAGCACGGGTCGGTTTGTTCGCTACACCTTC. Its translation is CASTGRFVRYTF. The chain employs TRBV2 and TRBJ1-2, with D uncertain. In germline, CDR1 is SNHLY, CDR2 FYNNEI. This CDR3 spans 12 amino acids. V was trimmed by 7 bases and J by 9 bases, leaving 15 bases between them. Drawing the rest from reference TRBV2 and TRBJ1-2, the complete variable domain is EPEVTQTPSHQVTQMGQEVILRCVPISNHLYFYWYRQILGQKVEFLVSFYNNEISEKSEIFDDQFSVERPDGSNFTLKIRSTKLEDSAMYFCASTGRFVRYTFGSGTRLTVV.

Written as DNA, the CDR3 is TGTGCCAGCTCGTACAGGGTTCCAAACAATGAGCAGTTCTTC. Residues: CASSYRVPNNEQFF. The rearrangement joins TRBV18 to TRBJ2-1, with D tentatively TRBD1 (6 bases). The CDR3 spans 14 residues. V was trimmed by 6 bases and J by 5 bases, leaving 14 bases between them. Germline lookup yields CDR1 KGHSH and CDR2 LQKENI.

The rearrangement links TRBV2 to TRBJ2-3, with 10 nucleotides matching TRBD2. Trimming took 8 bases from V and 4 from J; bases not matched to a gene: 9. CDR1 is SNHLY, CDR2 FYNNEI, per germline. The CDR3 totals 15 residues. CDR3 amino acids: CASAKERGGSDTQYF. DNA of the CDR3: TGTGCCAGCGCTAAAGAGCGGGGGGGCTCAGATACGCAGTATTTT.

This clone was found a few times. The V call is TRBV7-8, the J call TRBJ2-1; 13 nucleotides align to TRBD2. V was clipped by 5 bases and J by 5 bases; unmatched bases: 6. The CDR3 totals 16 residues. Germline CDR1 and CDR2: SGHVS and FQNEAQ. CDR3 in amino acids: CASSQSGLAGNNEQFF. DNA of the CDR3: TGTGCCAGCAGCCAGTCGGGACTAGCGGGAAACAATGAGCAGTTCTTC.

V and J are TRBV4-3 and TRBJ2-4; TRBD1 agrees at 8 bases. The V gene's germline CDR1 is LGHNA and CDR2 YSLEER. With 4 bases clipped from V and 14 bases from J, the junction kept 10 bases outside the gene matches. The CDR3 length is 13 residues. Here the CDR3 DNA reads TGCGCCAGCAGCCGGTACAGGGGACAGGAGGAGTACTTC. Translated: CASSRYRGQEEYF.

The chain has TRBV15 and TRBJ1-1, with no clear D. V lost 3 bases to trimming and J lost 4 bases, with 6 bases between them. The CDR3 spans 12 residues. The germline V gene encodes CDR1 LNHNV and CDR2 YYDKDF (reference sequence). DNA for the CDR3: TGTGCCACCAGCAGCTGGGGCACTGAAGCTTTCTTT. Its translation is CATSSWGTEAFF. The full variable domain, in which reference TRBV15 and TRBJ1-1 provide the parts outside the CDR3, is DAMVIQNPRYQVTQFGKPVTLSCSQTLNHNVMYWYQQKSSQAPKLLFHYYDKDFNNEADTPDNFQSRRPNTSFCFLDIRSPGLGDTAMYLCATSSWGTEAFFGQGTRLTVV.

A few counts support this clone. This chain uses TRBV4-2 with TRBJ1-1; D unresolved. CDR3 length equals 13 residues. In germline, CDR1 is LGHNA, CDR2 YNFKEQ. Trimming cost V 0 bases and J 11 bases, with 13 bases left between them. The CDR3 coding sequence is TGTGCCAGCAGCCAAGAGCAGGTGCTCAATGCTTTCTTT. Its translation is CASSQEQVLNAFF.

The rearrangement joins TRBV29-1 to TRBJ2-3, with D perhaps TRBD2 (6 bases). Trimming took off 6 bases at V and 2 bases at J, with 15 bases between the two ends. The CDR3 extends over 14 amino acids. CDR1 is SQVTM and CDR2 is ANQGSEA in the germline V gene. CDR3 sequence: CSVIHSGITDTQYF. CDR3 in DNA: TGCAGCGTGATACATAGCGGAATCACAGATACGCAGTATTTT.

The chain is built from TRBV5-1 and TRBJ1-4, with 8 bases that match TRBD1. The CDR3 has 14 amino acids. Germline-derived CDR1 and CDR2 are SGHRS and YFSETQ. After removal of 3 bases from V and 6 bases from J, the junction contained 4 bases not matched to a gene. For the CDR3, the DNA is TGCGCCAGCAGCTCGACAGGGGATGATGAAAAACTGTTTTTT. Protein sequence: CASSSTGDDEKLFF.

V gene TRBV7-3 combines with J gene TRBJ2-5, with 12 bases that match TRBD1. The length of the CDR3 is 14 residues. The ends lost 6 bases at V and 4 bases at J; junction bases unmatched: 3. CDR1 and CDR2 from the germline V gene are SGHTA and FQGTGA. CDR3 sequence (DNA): TGTGCCAGCAGTTGGGGACAGGGGGCAGAGACCCAGTACTTC. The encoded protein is CASSWGQGAETQYF.

This CDR3 reads CASSSTGFADTQYF. CDR3 bases: TGTGCCAGCAGTTCGACAGGGTTTGCAGATACGCAGTATTTT. V gene TRBV6-6 combines with J gene TRBJ2-3, with 7 bases aligning to TRBD1. Germline trimming cut 4 bases from V and 4 bases from J; bases unmatched to any gene: 5. The CDR3 loop spans 14 amino acids. CDR1 is MNHNY, CDR2 SVGAGI, per germline (reference sequence).

Here the CDR3 DNA reads TGTGCCAGCAGCTTAGCAGGGGTGGGAAACATTCAGTACTTC. Translating gives CASSLAGVGNIQYF. This chain uses TRBV7-9 with TRBJ2-4; D is perhaps TRBD1 (5 bases). This CDR3 has 14 amino acids. V lost 0 bases, J lost 6 bases, and 9 bases lay in between. From germline, CDR1 is SEHNR and CDR2 FQNEAQ (reference sequence).

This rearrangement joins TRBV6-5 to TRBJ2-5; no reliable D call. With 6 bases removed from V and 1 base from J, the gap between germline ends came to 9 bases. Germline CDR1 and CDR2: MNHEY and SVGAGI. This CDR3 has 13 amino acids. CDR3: CASRDRTQETQYF. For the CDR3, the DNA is TGTGCCAGCAGGGATAGGACCCAAGAGACCCAGTACTTC.

CDR3 sequence: CASSVSSGNTIYF. The CDR3 nucleotides are TGTGCCAGCAGCGTCAGCTCTGGAAACACCATATATTTT. The chain is built from TRBV25-1 and TRBJ1-3; D unresolved. The V end was cut by 6 bases, the J end by 0 bases, with 6 bases between. The CDR3 covers 13 residues. In germline, CDR1 is MGHDK, CDR2 SYGVNS.

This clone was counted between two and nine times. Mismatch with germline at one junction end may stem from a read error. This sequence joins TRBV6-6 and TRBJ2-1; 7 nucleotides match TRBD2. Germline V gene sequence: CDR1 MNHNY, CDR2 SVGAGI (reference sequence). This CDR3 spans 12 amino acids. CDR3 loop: CASRRDYHEQFF. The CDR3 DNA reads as TGTGCCAGCAGGCGGGACTACCATGAGCAGTTCTTC.

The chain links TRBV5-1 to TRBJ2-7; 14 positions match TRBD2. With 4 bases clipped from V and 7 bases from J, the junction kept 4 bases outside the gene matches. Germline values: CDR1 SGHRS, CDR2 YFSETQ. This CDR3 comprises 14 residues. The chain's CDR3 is CASSPGLAGDEQYF. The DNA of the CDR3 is TGCGCCAGCAGCCCGGGACTAGCGGGAGATGAGCAGTACTTC.

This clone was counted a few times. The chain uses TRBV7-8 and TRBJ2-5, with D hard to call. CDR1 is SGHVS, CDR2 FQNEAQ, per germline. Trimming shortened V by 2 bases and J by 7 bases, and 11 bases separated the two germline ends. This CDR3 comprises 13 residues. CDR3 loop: CASSLRGPGTQYF. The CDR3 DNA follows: TGTGCCAGCAGCTTAAGAGGTCCAGGGACCCAGTACTTC.

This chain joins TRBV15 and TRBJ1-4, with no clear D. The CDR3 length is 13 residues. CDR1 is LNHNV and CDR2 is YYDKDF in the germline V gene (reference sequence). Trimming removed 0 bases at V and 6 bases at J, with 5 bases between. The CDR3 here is CATSRDHDEKLFF. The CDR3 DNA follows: TGTGCCACCAGCAGAGATCACGATGAAAAACTGTTTTTT.

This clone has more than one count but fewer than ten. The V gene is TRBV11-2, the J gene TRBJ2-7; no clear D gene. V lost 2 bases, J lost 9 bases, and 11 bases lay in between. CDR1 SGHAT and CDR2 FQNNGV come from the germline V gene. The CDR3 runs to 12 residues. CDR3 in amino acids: CASSLLAWRQYV. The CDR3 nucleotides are TGTGCCAGCAGCTTATTAGCCTGGCGGCAGTACGTC.

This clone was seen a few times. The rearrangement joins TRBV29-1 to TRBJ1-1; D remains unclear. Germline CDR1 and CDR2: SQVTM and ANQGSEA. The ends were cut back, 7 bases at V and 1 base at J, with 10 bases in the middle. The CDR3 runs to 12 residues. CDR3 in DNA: TGCAGCGCGGCCGGTTCGAACACTGAAGCTTTCTTT. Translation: CSAAGSNTEAFF.

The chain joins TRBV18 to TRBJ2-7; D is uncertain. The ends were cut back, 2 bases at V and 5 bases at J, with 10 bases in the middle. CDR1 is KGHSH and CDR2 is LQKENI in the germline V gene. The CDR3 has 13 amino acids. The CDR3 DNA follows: TGTGCCAGCTCACCAGGGAACGGCAACGAGCAGTACTTC. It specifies CASSPGNGNEQYF.